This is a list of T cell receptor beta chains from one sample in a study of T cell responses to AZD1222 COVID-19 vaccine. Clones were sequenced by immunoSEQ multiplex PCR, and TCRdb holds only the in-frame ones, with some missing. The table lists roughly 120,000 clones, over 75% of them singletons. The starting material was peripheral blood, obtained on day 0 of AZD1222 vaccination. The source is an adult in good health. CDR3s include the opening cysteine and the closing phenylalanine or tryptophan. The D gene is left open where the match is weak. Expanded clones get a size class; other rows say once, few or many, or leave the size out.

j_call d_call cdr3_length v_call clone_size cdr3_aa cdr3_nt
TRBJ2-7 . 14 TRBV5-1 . CASSLPGVEGEQYF TGCGCCAGCAGCTTGCCGGGAGTGGAAGGCGAGCAGTACTTC
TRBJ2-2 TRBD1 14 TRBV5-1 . CASTSTGVTGELFF TGCGCCAGCACCTCGACAGGGGTCACCGGGGAGCTGTTTTTT
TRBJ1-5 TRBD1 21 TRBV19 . CASSMTDRATLRRYSNQPQHF TGTGCCAGTAGTATGACGGACAGGGCCACACTCAGGCGCTATAGCAATCAGCCCCAGCATTTT
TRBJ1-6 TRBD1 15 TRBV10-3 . CAIRAPGQNNSPLHF TGTGCCATCAGAGCCCCGGGACAGAATAATTCACCCCTCCACTTT
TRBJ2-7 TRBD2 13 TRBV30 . CAWKAGGFYEQYF TGTGCCTGGAAAGCGGGGGGCTTCTACGAGCAGTACTTC
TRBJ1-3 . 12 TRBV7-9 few CASRGTGNTIYF TGTGCCAGCCGGGGGACTGGAAACACCATATATTTT
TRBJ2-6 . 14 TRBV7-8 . CASSLASGANVLTF TGTGCCAGCAGCTTAGCGTCTGGGGCCAACGTCCTGACTTTC
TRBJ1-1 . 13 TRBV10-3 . CAISGWDNTEAFF TGTGCCATCAGTGGATGGGATAACACTGAAGCTTTCTTT
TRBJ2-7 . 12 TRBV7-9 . CASSLSTSEQYF TGTGCCAGCAGCTTAAGTACCTCCGAGCAGTACTTC
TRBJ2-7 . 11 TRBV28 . CASSWAWQQYF TGTGCCAGCAGCTGGGCCTGGCAGCAGTACTTC
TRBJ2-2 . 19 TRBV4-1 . CASSQDLEYAESNTGELFF TGCGCCAGCAGCCAAGATTTAGAGTACGCGGAGTCGAACACCGGGGAGCTGTTTTTT
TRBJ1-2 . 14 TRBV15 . CATSFTSGRHGYTF TGTGCCACCAGCTTCACCTCCGGCAGACATGGCTACACCTTC
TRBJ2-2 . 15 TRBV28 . CASSLVRGATGELFF TGTGCCAGCAGTTTAGTGAGGGGCGCTACCGGGGAGCTGTTTTTT
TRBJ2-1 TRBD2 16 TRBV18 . CASSPPGVAGANEQFF TGTGCCAGCTCACCACCTGGGGTAGCGGGAGCGAATGAGCAGTTCTTC
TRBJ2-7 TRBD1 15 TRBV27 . CASSKGTGPNYEQYF TGTGCCAGCAGTAAAGGGACAGGACCGAACTACGAGCAGTACTTC
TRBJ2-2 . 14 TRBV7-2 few CASSLSEAFGELFF TGTGCCAGCAGCTTATCAGAAGCGTTCGGGGAGCTGTTTTTT
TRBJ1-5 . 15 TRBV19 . CASSTWDIGNQPQHF TGTGCCAGTAGTACCTGGGACATAGGGAATCAGCCCCAGCATTTT
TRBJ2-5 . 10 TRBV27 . CLQGQETQYF TGTTTACAGGGACAAGAGACCCAGTACTTC
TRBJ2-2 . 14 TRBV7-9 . CASSSRTNTGELFF TGTGCCAGCAGCTCGAGGACTAATACCGGGGAGCTGTTTTTT
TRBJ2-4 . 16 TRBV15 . CATSRPGSGLQNIQYF TGTGCCACCAGCAGGCCCGGCAGCGGCCTTCAAAACATTCAGTACTTC
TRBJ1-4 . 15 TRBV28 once CASSLTTANNEKLFF TGTGCCAGCAGTTTAACAACGGCTAATAATGAAAAACTGTTTTTT
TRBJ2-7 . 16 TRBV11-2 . CASSLARGASSYEQYF TGTGCCAGCAGCTTAGCTCGCGGGGCGAGCTCCTACGAGCAGTACTTC
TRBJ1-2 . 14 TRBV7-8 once CASSLQGGGYGYTF TGTGCCAGCAGCTTACAAGGAGGTGGCTATGGCTACACCTTC
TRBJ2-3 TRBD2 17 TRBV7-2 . CASSQGPRGGGVDTQYF TGTGCCAGCAGCCAAGGGCCTCGGGGGGGAGGCGTAGATACGCAGTATTTT
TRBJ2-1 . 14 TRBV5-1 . CASSPGSSYNEQFF TGCGCCAGCAGCCCAGGGAGCTCCTACAATGAGCAGTTCTTC
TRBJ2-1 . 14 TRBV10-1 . CASSVGVVGSEQFF TGCGCCAGCAGTGTGGGGGTCGTAGGGAGTGAGCAGTTCTTC
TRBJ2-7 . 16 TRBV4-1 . CASSSREQGGTYEQYF TGCGCCAGCAGCTCACGGGAACAGGGGGGGACTTACGAGCAGTACTTC
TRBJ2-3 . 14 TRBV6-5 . CASWWQGQADTQYF TGTGCCAGCTGGTGGCAGGGTCAGGCAGATACGCAGTATTTT
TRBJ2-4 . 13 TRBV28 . CASGLSTKNIQYF TGTGCCAGCGGACTATCAACGAAAAACATTCAGTACTTC
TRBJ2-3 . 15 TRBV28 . CASSLAPSSTDTQYF TGTGCCAGCAGTTTAGCCCCCTCTAGCACAGATACGCAGTATTTT
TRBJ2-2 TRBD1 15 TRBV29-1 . CSVRRQGTNTGELFF TGCAGCGTCCGTCGACAGGGGACCAACACCGGGGAGCTGTTTTTT
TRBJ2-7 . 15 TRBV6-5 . CASSYFSGVSYEQYF TGTGCCAGCAGTTACTTCTCCGGGGTTAGCTACGAGCAGTACTTC
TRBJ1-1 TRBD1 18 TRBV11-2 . CASSLRIGTGGPNTEAFF TGTGCCAGCAGCTTAAGGATCGGGACAGGGGGCCCGAACACTGAAGCTTTCTTT
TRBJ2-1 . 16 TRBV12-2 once CASRPSRDSAYNEQFF TGTGCAAGTCGCCCGTCGAGGGACTCTGCTTACAATGAGCAGTTCTTC
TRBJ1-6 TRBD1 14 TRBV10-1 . CASSEGQGNSPLHF TGCGCCAGCAGTGAGGGACAGGGGAATTCACCCCTCCACTTT
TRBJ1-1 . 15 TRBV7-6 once CASSLSVQGNTEAFF TGTGCCAGCAGCTTATCGGTACAGGGGAACACTGAAGCTTTCTTT
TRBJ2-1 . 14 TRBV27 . CASADRLLRGEQFF TGTGCCAGCGCCGACAGGCTCTTGAGGGGGGAGCAGTTCTTC
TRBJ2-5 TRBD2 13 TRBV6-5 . CASRQAGVETQYF TGTGCCAGCAGACAGGCGGGAGTGGAGACCCAGTACTTC
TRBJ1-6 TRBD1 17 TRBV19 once CASSIVGTGGYNSPLHF TGTGCCAGTAGTATTGTCGGGACAGGGGGCTATAATTCACCCCTCCACTTT
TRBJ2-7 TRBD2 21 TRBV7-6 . CASSGQPNSRGLAEARSEQYF TGTGCCAGCTCGGGACAGCCCAATTCAAGGGGACTAGCGGAAGCACGATCCGAGCAGTACTTC
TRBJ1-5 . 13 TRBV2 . CASRRGSDQPQHF TGTGCCAGCAGGAGGGGATCAGATCAGCCCCAGCATTTT
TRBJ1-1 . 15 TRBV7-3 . CASSLSAGWESEAFF TGTGCCAGCAGCTTATCGGCAGGGTGGGAATCTGAAGCTTTCTTT
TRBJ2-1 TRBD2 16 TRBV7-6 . CASSFWREAQVEEQFF TGTGCCAGCAGCTTCTGGCGGGAGGCCCAGGTGGAGGAGCAGTTCTTC
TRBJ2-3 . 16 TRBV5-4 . CASSLKSARSSSREYF TGTGCCAGCAGCTTGAAGTCCGCGAGATCCTCATCGAGGGAGTATTTT